These 30 T cell receptor beta chains were sequenced from one sample in a study of blood T cell repertoires in COVID-19. Using immunoSEQ multiplex PCR, the repertoire was profiled, and TCRdb retains in-frame clones only, with some absent. The sample holds 62,000 or so clones; about 82% are singletons and the top ten take approximately 3.8%. The source material was PBMCs or T cells enriched from blood (not recorded which). The origin of the receptors is a woman between 40 and 55 years old with acute COVID-19.

This chain joins TRBV10-2 and TRBJ2-7, with 8 bases identical to TRBD2. Germline V gives CDR1 WSHSY, CDR2 SAAADI. The CDR3 runs 13 residues. J lost 5 bases, V lost 6 bases, and 6 bases had no gene match. The CDR3 loop is CASSRGLEDEQYV. DNA of the CDR3: TGCGCCAGCAGCCGGGGACTAGAAGACGAGCAGTACGTC.

This chain links TRBV9 with TRBJ2-2; D is possibly TRBD2 (6 bases). From germline, CDR1 is SGDLS and CDR2 YYNGEE. The CDR3 contains 16 residues. V shed 1 base and J shed 3 bases, with 13 bases lying between them. The CDR3 coding sequence is TGTGCCAGCAGCGTAACCGGGACTCCTGACACCGGGGAGCTGTTTTTT. Translation gives CASSVTGTPDTGELFF.

This chain connects TRBV20-1 to TRBJ1-1; a weak D match, TRBD1 (6 bases). Per germline, CDR1 DFQATT and CDR2 SNEGSKA (reference sequence). The CDR3 consists of 11 residues. Trimming took 3 bases from V and 5 from J, leaving 7 bases between them. For the CDR3, the DNA is TGCAGTGCTAGTGGGACAACTGAAGCTTTCTTT. This translates into CSASGTTEAFF.

The chain combines TRBV2 with TRBJ1-2; 7 nucleotides align to TRBD1. CDR1 is SNHLY, CDR2 FYNNEI, per germline. The trim removed 9 bases at V and 0 bases at J, leaving 4 bases unmatched. This CDR3 has 13 amino acids. The CDR3 bases are TGTGCCAGGGGGACAGCAGCTAACTATGGCTACACCTTC. It translates to CARGTAANYGYTF.

This chain connects TRBV10-1 to TRBJ2-1, with D perhaps TRBD1 (6 bases). CDR1 WNHNN and CDR2 SYGVQD come from the germline V gene (reference sequence). Trimming cost V 1 base and J 7 bases, with 8 bases left between them. This CDR3 has 13 amino acids. DNA of the CDR3: TGCGCCAGCAGTGAGTTACAGGGAAATGAGCAGTTCTTC. It yields the protein CASSELQGNEQFF.

The chain combines TRBV7-9 with TRBJ2-7; 9 bases fit TRBD2. V shed 6 bases and J 3 bases; nucleotides not matched to a gene: 9. CDR1 and CDR2 (germline): SEHNR, FQNEAQ (reference sequence). This CDR3 contains 15 residues. CDR3 region: CASSPSGARHYEQYF. As DNA, the CDR3 is TGTGCCAGCAGTCCTAGCGGGGCTCGCCACTACGAGCAGTACTTC.

The genes are TRBV7-3 and TRBJ2-1; TRBD1 matches at 7 bases. The CDR3 totals 17 residues. The germline CDR1 and CDR2 sequences are SGHTA and FQGTGA. Germline trimming cut 4 bases from V and 6 bases from J; bases unmatched to any gene: 15. Here the CDR3 DNA reads TGTGCCAGCAGCTCATTGCCGGGACAGACCCCCAGCAATGAGCAGTTCTTC. Translating it yields CASSSLPGQTPSNEQFF.

This rearrangement joins TRBV12-3 or TRBV12-4 to TRBJ2-5, with a tentative D call TRBD1 (6 bases). CDR3 length: 13 residues. Trimming pared 5 bases from V and 2 bases from J, leaving 9 bases between. CDR3 sequence reads: CASSGQLQETQYF. DNA of the CDR3: TGTGCCAGCAGTGGACAGTTGCAAGAGACCCAGTACTTC.

This chain links TRBV11-2 with TRBJ1-6; TRBD1 agrees at 9 bases. The CDR3 runs 15 residues. Germline V gene lookup returns CDR1 SGHAT and CDR2 FQNNGV. V trimming: 5 bases; J trimming: 10 bases; junction bases outside the gene matches: 9. The CDR3 reads CASSPGQGNYSPLHF. CDR3 bases: TGTGCCAGCAGCCCAGGACAGGGGAATTACTCACCCCTCCACTTT.

V gene TRBV11-3 combines with J gene TRBJ2-1; the match to TRBD2 covers 10 bases. The V gene's germline CDR1 is SGHNT and CDR2 YENEEA. The CDR3 runs to 15 residues. V dropped 5 bases and J dropped 2; count of bases not matched to a gene: 3. This chain's CDR3 is CASSPGTSAYNEQFF. The CDR3, as DNA: TGTGCCAGCAGCCCCGGGACTAGCGCCTACAATGAGCAGTTCTTC.

For this clone: Within the sample, other DNA sequences also encode this same CDR3. The chain uses TRBV19 and TRBJ2-3; weak D call: TRBD1 (5 bases). CDR3 length equals 13 residues. Germline CDR1 and CDR2: LNHDA and SQIVND (reference sequence). V was pared by 1 base and J by 4 bases, with 6 bases between. CDR3 region: CASSIGGPDTQYF. Here the CDR3 DNA reads TGTGCCAGTAGTATAGGGGGCCCAGATACGCAGTATTTT.

This clone was picked up one time. The CDR3 reads CSVDILAETQYF. The CDR3 DNA reads as TGCAGCGTTGATATACTAGCGGAGACCCAGTACTTC. The chain links TRBV29-1 to TRBJ2-5; 7 bases line up with TRBD2. The CDR3 runs to 12 residues. Trimming cost V 3 bases and J 5 bases; bases outside gene matches: 3. In germline, CDR1 is SQVTM, CDR2 ANQGSEA. Complete variable domain (other parts from reference TRBV29-1 and TRBJ2-5): SAVISQKPSRDICQRGTSLTIQCQVDSQVTMMFWYRQQPGQSLTLIATANQGSEATYESGFVIDKFPISRPNLTFSTLTVSNMSPEDSSIYLCSVDILAETQYFGPGTRLLVL.

The chain links TRBV18 to TRBJ1-1; tentative D call: TRBD1 (5 bases). The ends were cut back, 1 base at V and 3 bases at J, with 21 bases in the middle. The CDR3 sequence is 18 residues long. Germline V gene data show CDR1 as KGHSH and CDR2 as LQKENI. CDR3 bases: TGTGCCAGCTCACCACGGCGACTCCAGGGAGGGCACGACACTGAAGCTTTCTTT. Amino acid sequence: CASSPRRLQGGHDTEAFF.

This chain connects TRBV6-4 to TRBJ2-7; tentative D call: TRBD1 (5 bases). The CDR3 loop spans 16 amino acids. Germline loops: CDR1 MRHNA, CDR2 SNTAGT. Trimming shortened V by 4 bases and J by 4 bases, and 20 bases separated the two germline ends. The chain's CDR3 is CASSALFIWGEYEQYV. CDR3 bases: TGTGCCAGCAGTGCCCTGTTTATCTGGGGCGAGTACGAGCAGTACGTC.

V usage is TRBV4-1 and J usage is TRBJ2-2, with D perhaps matching TRBD1 (6 bases). Between the trimmed V and J ends, which lost 6 bases and 6 bases, there was a span of 8 bases. The CDR3 is 12 residues long. Germline V lookup: CDR1 MGHRA, CDR2 YSYEKL. As DNA, the CDR3 is TGCGCCAGCAGGGGGGCAGCCGGGGAGCTGTTTTTT. This gives the protein CASRGAAGELFF.

The chain has TRBV27 and TRBJ2-7, with D possibly being TRBD1 (6 bases). The CDR3 length is 13 residues. The V and J ends lost 5 bases and 4 bases respectively, with 12 bases between them. Germline CDR1 and CDR2: MNHEY and SMNVEV (reference sequence). Here the CDR3 reads CASSPMDRYEQYV. The CDR3 nucleotides are TGTGCCAGCAGTCCCATGGACAGATACGAGCAGTACGTC.

The rearrangement uses TRBV18 and TRBJ1-2; TRBD1 agrees at 12 bases. V was pared by 6 bases and J by 8 bases, with 19 bases of the junction left unmatched. The germline V gene has CDR1 KGHSH and CDR2 LQKENI. This CDR3 has 18 amino acids. This CDR3 is CASSLYKPRDRGHLGYTF. As DNA, the CDR3 is TGTGCCAGCTCGCTCTACAAACCCCGGGACAGGGGGCATTTAGGCTACACCTTC.

The chain recombines TRBV9 with TRBJ1-1; D unclear. The V gene lost 4 bases and the J gene lost 4 bases, with 11 bases spanning the gap. Germline-derived CDR1 and CDR2 are SGDLS and YYNGEE. This CDR3 is 13 amino acids long. The CDR3 DNA follows: TGTGCCAGCAGCTATATGGGAGGCACTGAAGCTTTCTTT. Its protein product is CASSYMGGTEAFF.

Note on this clone: This sample includes further DNA sequences coding for the same CDR3. The rearrangement uses TRBV5-1 and TRBJ1-3, with TRBD1 as a possible D gene (6 bases). Germline CDR1 is SGHRS and CDR2 is YFSETQ. The V gene lost 3 bases and the J gene lost 2 bases, with 6 bases spanning the gap. This CDR3 spans 13 amino acids. The chain's CDR3 is CASSSGAGNTIYF. The CDR3 DNA reads TGCGCCAGCAGCTCAGGGGCTGGAAACACCATATATTTT.

The genes are TRBV18 and TRBJ2-3; D gene uncertain. Germline CDR1 and CDR2: KGHSH and LQKENI. This CDR3 has 16 residues. With 6 bases removed from V and 1 base from J, the gap between germline ends came to 17 bases. The CDR3 sequence: CASSPERASRTDTQYF. CDR3 nucleotide sequence: TGTGCCAGCTCCCCCGAAAGAGCAAGCCGCACAGATACGCAGTATTTT.

The rearrangement uses TRBV2 and TRBJ1-1, with 7 bases matching TRBD1. V shed 4 bases, J shed 4 bases, and the junction held 6 bases outside the gene matches. Germline V lookup: CDR1 SNHLY, CDR2 FYNNEI. This CDR3 spans 14 amino acids. The CDR3 protein is CASSGTRQGTEAFF. Here the CDR3 DNA reads TGTGCCAGCAGTGGGACCAGACAGGGCACTGAAGCTTTCTTT.

The J gene is TRBJ2-7, the V gene TRBV29-1; D is unclear. There are 12 residues in the CDR3. Trimming left V 6 bases short and J 0 bases short, with 9 bases between. Germline V lookup: CDR1 SQVTM, CDR2 ANQGSEA. The CDR3 DNA reads TGCAGCGTAGTCACAGACTCCTACGAGCAGTACTTC. Encoded protein: CSVVTDSYEQYF.

V is TRBV28 and J is TRBJ2-5, with D hard to call. The length of the CDR3 is 14 residues. Germline V gene data show CDR1 as MDHEN and CDR2 as SYDVKM. V was clipped by 3 bases and J by 1 base, with 9 bases between them. In DNA form, the CDR3 reads TGTGCCAGCAGTTTTTCCCAGGTCCAAGAGACCCAGTACTTC. This sequence encodes CASSFSQVQETQYF. Looking up the rest from reference TRBV28 and TRBJ2-5 gives the full variable domain: DVKVTQSSRYLVKRTGEKVFLECVQDMDHENMFWYRQDPGLGLRLIYFSYDVKMKEKGDIPEGYSVSREKKERFSLILESASTNQTSMYLCASSFSQVQETQYFGPGTRLLVL.

The rearrangement joins TRBV5-1 to TRBJ2-7; D ambiguous. This CDR3 comprises 17 residues. Trimming left V 1 base short and J 0 bases short, with 17 bases between. Germline V gives CDR1 SGHRS, CDR2 YFSETQ. The CDR3 DNA sequence: TGCGCCAGCAGCTTGTTGGGTCGAGGCTCTCTCTCCTACGAGCAGTACGTC. Translated, it gives CASSLLGRGSLSYEQYV.

The CDR3 DNA reads as TGCGCCAGCAGTGAGTCGCAGGGGTTGAACACTGAAGCTTTCTTT. This gives the protein CASSESQGLNTEAFF. The chain carries TRBV10-2 and TRBJ1-1; D may be TRBD1 (6 bases). Germline CDR1 reads WSHSY; CDR2 reads SAAADI. V gave up 0 bases and J gave up 0 bases, with 8 bases separating them. This CDR3 is built from 15 residues.

The chain combines TRBV20-1 with TRBJ1-2, with a possible D match to TRBD1 (5 bases). The V end was cut by 4 bases, the J end by 6 bases, with 9 bases between. The germline V gene has CDR1 DFQATT and CDR2 SNEGSKA (reference sequence). This CDR3 is built from 11 residues. The CDR3 bases are TGCAGTGCTACCGCGGGGGATGGCTACACCTTC. Amino acids: CSATAGDGYTF.

The rearrangement uses TRBV10-3 and TRBJ1-5; D gene unclear. The CDR3 length is 15 residues. CDR1 ENHRY and CDR2 SYGVKD come from the germline V gene. The ends were cut back, 0 bases at V and 0 bases at J, with 6 bases in the middle. In nucleotides, the CDR3 is TGTGCCATCAGTGAGTCGGACTCTAGCAATCAGCCCCAGCATTTT. Translating gives CAISESDSSNQPQHF.

The J gene is TRBJ2-4, the V gene TRBV6-1; 11 bases fit TRBD1. CDR3 length: 20 residues. Germline V gene lookup returns CDR1 MNHNS and CDR2 SASEGT. V shed 2 bases, J shed 3 bases, and the junction held 15 bases outside the gene matches. CDR3 amino acids: CASSEYGIGQGASGKNIQYF. CDR3 DNA sequence: TGTGCCAGCAGTGAATATGGGATCGGACAGGGGGCGAGTGGCAAAAACATTCAGTACTTC.

The V gene is TRBV3-1 (or the pseudogene TRBV3-2), the J gene TRBJ2-3; 9 bases align to TRBD2. With V trimmed by 0 bases and J by 2 bases, 6 bases remained unmatched. The CDR3 loop spans 17 amino acids. Per germline, CDR1 LGHDT and CDR2 YNNKEL (reference sequence). The CDR3 is CASSQDSQRGATDTQYF. DNA for the CDR3: TGTGCCAGCAGCCAAGATTCCCAGCGGGGGGCCACAGATACGCAGTATTTT.

The chain carries TRBV27 and TRBJ2-2; D is unresolved. Per germline, CDR1 MNHEY and CDR2 SMNVEV (reference sequence). V was trimmed by 4 bases and J by 4 bases, leaving 13 bases between them. The CDR3 sequence is 15 residues long. This chain's CDR3 is CASSSHPGSTGELFF. In DNA form, the CDR3 reads TGTGCCAGCAGTTCCCACCCAGGATCCACCGGGGAGCTGTTTTTT.